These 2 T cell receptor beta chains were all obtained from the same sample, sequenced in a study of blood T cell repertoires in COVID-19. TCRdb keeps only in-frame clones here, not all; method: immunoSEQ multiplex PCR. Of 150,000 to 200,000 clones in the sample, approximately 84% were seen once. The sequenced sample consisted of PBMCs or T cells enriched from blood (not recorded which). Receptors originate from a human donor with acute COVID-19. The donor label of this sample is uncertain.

The CDR3 region is CAWDGVGANVLTF. CDR3 DNA: TGTGCCTGGGACGGTGTTGGGGCCAACGTCCTGACTTTC. This rearrangement joins TRBV30 to TRBJ2-6; no reliable D call. This CDR3 has 13 residues. V shed 5 bases and J shed 3 bases, with 8 bases lying between them. Germline CDR1 reads GTSNPN; CDR2 reads SVGIG (reference sequence).

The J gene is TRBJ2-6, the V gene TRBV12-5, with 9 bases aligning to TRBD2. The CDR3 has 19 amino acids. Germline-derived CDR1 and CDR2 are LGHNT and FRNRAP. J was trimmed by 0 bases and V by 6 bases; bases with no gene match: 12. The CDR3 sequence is CASGQAGGPNPSGANVLTF. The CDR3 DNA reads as TGTGCTAGTGGCCAAGCGGGGGGCCCGAATCCCTCTGGGGCCAACGTCCTGACTTTC. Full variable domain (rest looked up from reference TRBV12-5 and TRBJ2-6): DARVTQTPRHKVTEMGQEVTMRCQPILGHNTVFWYRQTMMQGLELLAYFRNRAPLDDSGMPKDRFSAEMPDATLATLKIQPSEPRDSAVYFCASGQAGGPNPSGANVLTFGAGSRLTVL.